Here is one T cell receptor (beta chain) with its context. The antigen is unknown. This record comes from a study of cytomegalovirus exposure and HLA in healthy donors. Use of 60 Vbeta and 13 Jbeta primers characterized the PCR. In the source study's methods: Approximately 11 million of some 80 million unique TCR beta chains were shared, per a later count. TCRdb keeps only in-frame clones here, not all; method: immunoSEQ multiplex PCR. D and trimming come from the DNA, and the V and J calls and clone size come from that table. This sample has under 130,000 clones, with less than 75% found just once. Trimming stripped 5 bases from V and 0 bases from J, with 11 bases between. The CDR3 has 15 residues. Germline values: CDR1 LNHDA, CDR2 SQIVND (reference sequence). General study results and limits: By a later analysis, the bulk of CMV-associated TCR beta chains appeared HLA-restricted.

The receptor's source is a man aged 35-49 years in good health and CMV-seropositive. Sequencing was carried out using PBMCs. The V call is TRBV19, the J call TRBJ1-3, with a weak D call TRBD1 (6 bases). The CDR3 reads CASSYRANSGNTIYF. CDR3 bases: TGTGCCAGTAGTTACAGGGCAAACTCTGGAAACACCATATATTTT. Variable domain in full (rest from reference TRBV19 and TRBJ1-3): DGGITQSPKYLFRKEGQNVTLSCEQNLNHDAMYWYRQDPGQGLRLIYYSQIVNDFQKGDIAEGYSVSREKKESFPLTVTSAQKNPTAFYLCASSYRANSGNTIYFGEGSWLTVV.